The 22 T cell receptor beta chains in this list originate from one sample, sequenced in a study of shared clonotypes between healthy human individuals (dated by TCRdb to the early 2020s). Receptor amplification or capture employed the immunoSEQ multiplex PCR assay. Sourced from immuneACCESS, this table was stored by TCRdb with only in-frame sequences that have V and J called. A share of the clones is absent; for the studies checked, an unresolved V gene accounts for under half, and the remainder has no known explanation. The sample profile shows about 110,000 clones; 65% to 75% of them were found once. The top ten clones comprise over 20% of the sample. The specimen sequenced was memory CD8+ T cells sorted from blood. What the cell subset or site label conveys for this sample: CD45RO+ cells pooled with CCR7-negative TemRA cells. These receptors were obtained from a woman aged 25 to 39 in good health.

This rearrangement joins TRBV11-3 to TRBJ2-3, with D perhaps given as TRBD1 or TRBD2 (6 bases each). CDR3 length: 17 amino acids. In germline, CDR1 is SGHNT, CDR2 YENEEA. Trimming stripped 5 bases from V and 3 bases from J, with 21 bases between. The CDR3 DNA follows: TGTGCCAGCAGCCACTCGGGGGCGGGCCCAATGACAGATACGCAGTATTTT. Translated, it gives CASSHSGAGPMTDTQYF.

The chain uses TRBV28 and TRBJ2-4; 10 bases map to TRBD1. V trimming: 3 bases; J trimming: 9 bases; junction bases outside the gene matches: 17. There are 18 residues in the CDR3. The germline CDR1 and CDR2 sequences are MDHEN and SYDVKM. The CDR3 DNA reads TGTGCCAGCAGTTTGCGGCAAAGGACCTGGGGACAGGGGATCATTCAGTACTTC. Translation gives CASSLRQRTWGQGIIQYF.

This clone was found many times. This same CDR3 is encoded by further DNA sequences in the sample. The chain carries TRBV7-9 and TRBJ2-6; D might be TRBD1 (5 bases). The V end was cut by 5 bases, the J end by 0 bases, with 11 bases between. CDR3 length: 16 residues. Germline CDR1 SEHNR, CDR2 FQNEAQ (reference sequence). The CDR3 sequence: CASSPRQYSGANVLTF. CDR3 nucleotides: TGTGCCAGCAGCCCACGACAGTACTCTGGGGCCAACGTCCTGACTTTC.

The chain couples TRBV15 to TRBJ1-4; D is uncertain. CDR3 length: 16 residues. Germline CDR1 LNHNV, CDR2 YYDKDF (reference sequence). Trimming cost V 0 bases and J 2 bases, with 10 bases left between them. For the CDR3, the DNA is TGTGCCACCAGCAGAGATCAGGTGCAGACTAATGAAAAACTGTTTTTT. It codes for CATSRDQVQTNEKLFF.

The rearrangement uses TRBV7-6 and TRBJ2-7; the match to TRBD2 covers 10 bases. Per germline, CDR1 SGHVS and CDR2 FNYEAQ. The CDR3 consists of 15 residues. V was pared by 4 bases and J by 0 bases, with 3 bases of the junction left unmatched. The CDR3 reads CASSSASGSSYEQYF. CDR3 coding DNA: TGTGCCAGCAGCTCTGCTAGCGGGAGCTCCTACGAGCAGTACTTC.

Note on this clone: A read error is likely here: a far larger clone is one base away. The rearrangement links TRBV29-1 to TRBJ2-1; TRBD2 agrees at 7 bases. The germline V gene has CDR1 SQVTM and CDR2 ANQGSEA. The CDR3 has 16 residues. The junction had 9 bases not matched to a gene; V was cut back by 4 bases and J by 0 bases. The CDR3 region has the DNA TGCAGCGTTGTGACTAGCAGGCTCTCCTCCTACAATGAGCAGTTCTTC. It codes for CSVVTSRLSSYNEQFF.

The chain couples TRBV11-1 to TRBJ2-7; D remains ambiguous. The germline V and J ends were trimmed by 5 bases and 1 base, with 12 bases remaining between them. Per the germline V gene, CDR1 is SGHAT and CDR2 is FQDESV (reference sequence). CDR3 length: 14 amino acids. As DNA, the CDR3 is TGTGCCAGCAGCGACTTATACTTTTCCTACGAGCAGTACTTC. Its protein product is CASSDLYFSYEQYF.

The gene calls are TRBV5-1 and TRBJ1-1, with D possibly TRBD1 on 6 matching bases. The CDR3 has 15 residues. Germline CDR1 is SGHRS and CDR2 is YFSETQ. The germline V and J ends were trimmed by 2 bases and 1 base, with 12 bases remaining between them. The CDR3 DNA is TGCGCCAGCAGCTTTGCCGGGACACCGAACACTGAAGCTTTCTTT. This translates into CASSFAGTPNTEAFF.

V is TRBV6-1 and J is TRBJ2-6, with a tentative D call TRBD2 (5 bases). The CDR3 runs to 15 residues. Germline V gene lookup returns CDR1 MNHNS and CDR2 SASEGT. V was clipped by 8 bases and J by 4 bases, with 15 bases between them. CDR3 protein: CASCVEGSGANVLTF. The CDR3, as DNA: TGTGCCAGCTGTGTCGAGGGATCAGGGGCCAACGTCCTGACTTTC.

The V and J genes are TRBV28 and TRBJ1-1; tentative D call: TRBD1 (5 bases). Germline V gene sequence: CDR1 MDHEN, CDR2 SYDVKM. The CDR3 runs 15 residues. Trimming shortened V by 5 bases and J by 5 bases, and 18 bases separated the two germline ends. CDR3 amino acids: CASSHHRGDGTEAFF. In nucleotides, the CDR3 is TGTGCCAGCAGTCACCACAGAGGGGACGGGACTGAAGCTTTCTTT.

The V call is TRBV6-1, the J call TRBJ1-2; 7 bases map to TRBD1. CDR3 length: 13 amino acids. CDR1 and CDR2 from the germline V gene are MNHNS and SASEGT. V shed 4 bases, J shed 4 bases, and the junction held 3 bases outside the gene matches. The CDR3 DNA is TGTGCCAGCAGTGCAGGGGGTATCTATGGCTACACCTTC. It encodes CASSAGGIYGYTF.

DNA of the CDR3: TGTGCCAGCAGCCAAGTTATCGGGACTAGCGGGAGCGAGCAGTACTTC. This translates into CASSQVIGTSGSEQYF. V usage is TRBV4-2 and J usage is TRBJ2-7, with TRBD2 matching 14 bases. Germline lookup yields CDR1 LGHNA and CDR2 YNFKEQ. CDR3 size: 16 residues. With V trimmed by 1 base and J by 6 bases, 5 bases remained unmatched.

J is TRBJ2-1 and V is TRBV27; D unclear. The CDR3 is made up of 13 amino acids. V dropped 0 bases and J dropped 13 bases, with 13 bases sitting between them. The germline V gene encodes CDR1 MNHEY and CDR2 SMNVEV (reference sequence). The chain's CDR3 is CASSLSPPEIQFF. Written as DNA, the CDR3 is TGTGCCAGCAGTTTATCCCCCCCGGAGATCCAGTTCTTC.

The CDR3 DNA reads TGCGCCAGCAGCGCGGAAACAGGGGACACCGGGGAGCTGTTTTTT. Translation gives CASSAETGDTGELFF. V and J are TRBV5-1 and TRBJ2-2; 7 bases agree with TRBD1. This CDR3 is 15 amino acids long. V lost 4 bases and J lost 3; bases outside the gene matches: 6. CDR1 SGHRS and CDR2 YFSETQ come from the germline V gene.

The chain has TRBV5-4 and TRBJ2-1; D gene ambiguous. Germline V CDR1 and CDR2: SGHNT, YYREEE (reference sequence). The CDR3 extends over 12 amino acids. Trimming shortened V by 5 bases and J by 10 bases, and 13 bases separated the two germline ends. The CDR3: CASSRPLGEQFF. CDR3 nucleotide sequence: TGTGCCAGCAGTCGGCCTTTAGGCGAGCAGTTCTTC. The complete variable domain, with remaining parts taken from reference TRBV5-4 and TRBJ2-1, reads ETGVTQSPTHLIKTRGQQVTLRCSSQSGHNTVSWYQQALGQGPQFIFQYYREEENGRGNFPPRFSGLQFPNYSSELNVNALELDDSALYLCASSRPLGEQFFGPGTRLTVL.

V usage is TRBV29-1 and J usage is TRBJ2-7; tentative D call: TRBD2 (6 bases). V was trimmed by 2 bases and J by 6 bases, leaving 14 bases between them. Germline assignment: CDR1 SQVTM and CDR2 ANQGSEA. CDR3 length equals 13 residues. The DNA for the CDR3 is TGCAGCGTTGAATTGGAGGCCGGGGGCGAGCAGTACTTC. It yields the protein CSVELEAGGEQYF.

This clone was seen only a few times. The chain joins TRBV4-2 to TRBJ2-7, with TRBD2 as a possible D gene (6 bases). This CDR3 has 16 residues. Germline V gene lookup returns CDR1 LGHNA and CDR2 YNFKEQ. V dropped 0 bases and J dropped 4 bases, with 16 bases sitting between them. This CDR3 reads CASSQDLPGEGYEQYF. The CDR3 coding sequence is TGTGCCAGCAGCCAAGACCTTCCGGGAGAGGGATACGAGCAGTACTTC.

The gene calls are TRBV27 and TRBJ2-2; 10 nucleotides agree with TRBD1. V trimming: 7 bases; J trimming: 4 bases; junction bases outside the gene matches: 3. The germline V gene has CDR1 MNHEY and CDR2 SMNVEV (reference sequence). The CDR3 loop spans 14 amino acids. Here the CDR3 DNA reads TGTGCCAGCACGAGACAGGGGGCCACCGGGGAGCTGTTTTTT. Protein product: CASTRQGATGELFF.

The chain couples TRBV6-5 to TRBJ2-2; 10 bases map to TRBD2. In germline, CDR1 is MNHEY, CDR2 SVGAGI. This CDR3 has 15 residues. Unmatched junction bases numbered 6, after V lost 6 bases and J lost 5 bases. The DNA of the CDR3 is TGTGCCAGCAGCCCCGGGACTAGCGATACCGGGGAGCTGTTTTTT. Amino acid sequence: CASSPGTSDTGELFF.

J is TRBJ1-2 and V is TRBV2, with 9 nucleotides matching TRBD1. The ends lost 4 bases at V and 4 bases at J; junction bases unmatched: 10. This CDR3 contains 16 residues. CDR1 SNHLY and CDR2 FYNNEI come from the germline V gene. DNA of the CDR3: TGTGCCAGCAGTGTAAGGGGGGACAGGGTCGGCTATGGCTACACCTTC. Its translation: CASSVRGDRVGYGYTF. Drawing the rest from reference TRBV2 and TRBJ1-2, the complete variable domain is EPEVTQTPSHQVTQMGQEVILRCVPISNHLYFYWYRQILGQKVEFLVSFYNNEISEKSEIFDDQFSVERPDGSNFTLKIRSTKLEDSAMYFCASSVRGDRVGYGYTFGSGTRLTVV.

The chain is built from TRBV5-1 and TRBJ2-5; D ambiguous. The CDR3 has 14 residues. The ends were cut back, 4 bases at V and 3 bases at J, with 13 bases in the middle. Germline-derived CDR1 and CDR2 are SGHRS and YFSETQ. CDR3 protein: CASSRTSVEETQYF. The CDR3 DNA follows: TGCGCCAGCAGCCGGACGTCAGTTGAAGAGACCCAGTACTTC.

The chain uses TRBV7-2 and TRBJ2-7; no definite D call. The V gene's germline CDR1 is SGHTA and CDR2 FQGNSA. This CDR3 has 13 residues. Trimming pared 1 base from V and 3 bases from J, leaving 7 bases between. CDR3 sequence (DNA): TGTGCCAGCAGCTTAGGCCAGGTCTACGAGCAGTACTTC. This translates into CASSLGQVYEQYF.